This T cell receptor (beta chain) was profiled in a study of cytomegalovirus exposure and HLA in healthy donors. The PCR was carried out with 60 Vbeta primers and 13 Jbeta primers. Sequencing used immunoSEQ multiplex PCR; TCRdb keeps in-frame clones, though not all of them. This table has roughly 150,000 clones, roughly 80% appearing once. The V gene end was trimmed by 5 bases and the J gene end by 5 bases; junction bases not matched to a gene: 19. The germline gives CDR1 MDHEN, CDR2 SYDVKM. The CDR3 length is 19 residues. The V and J genes are TRBV28 and TRBJ1-1, with TRBD1 matching 11 bases. The sample consisted of PBMCs. The TCR comes from a man aged 40-50 years in good health and CMV-seronegative. This CDR3 reads CASSPPPGQGVAWRTEAFF. CDR3 DNA: TGTGCCAGCAGTCCCCCGCCGGGACAGGGGGTGGCTTGGAGGACTGAAGCTTTCTTT.